Following are 8 T cell receptor beta chains from one sample sequenced in a study of long-term antiretroviral therapy in people with HIV. The assay used was immunoSEQ (version v3.0), run at survey level. Profiled with immunoSEQ multiplex PCR; TCRdb holds only in-frame clones, not every one. Among about 5,600 clones listed, roughly 73% were seen once. Sample: unsorted PBMCs, taken 1.8 years before starting antiretroviral therapy. The receptors derive from a man in his forties with HIV.

The chain carries TRBV18 and TRBJ1-1; D is perhaps TRBD1 (6 bases). The V gene's germline CDR1 is KGHSH and CDR2 LQKENI. Trimming left V 2 bases short and J 3 bases short, with 10 bases between. The CDR3 covers 14 residues. The CDR3 loop is CASSPYAGDTEAFF. CDR3 in DNA: TGTGCCAGCTCACCATACGCAGGGGACACTGAAGCTTTCTTT.

This clone appeared once. CDR3 coding DNA: TGTGCCAGCTCACGCTCGACAGGGTACGGCTACACCTTC. Its translation: CASSRSTGYGYTF. The chain uses TRBV18 and TRBJ1-2, with TRBD1 matching over 7 bases. Germline values: CDR1 KGHSH, CDR2 LQKENI. V lost 4 bases to trimming and J lost 8 bases; unmatched junction nucleotides: 7. The CDR3 contains 13 residues.

The V call is TRBV13, the J call TRBJ2-1, with a tentative D call TRBD2 (6 bases). This CDR3 comprises 13 residues. Looked up from germline, CDR1 is PRHDT and CDR2 is FYEKMQ (reference sequence). V dropped 5 bases and J dropped 13 bases, with 18 bases sitting between them. The DNA of the CDR3 is TGTGCCAGCAGCCCGCGGGATACAATGAGACAGTTCTTC. It codes for CASSPRDTMRQFF.

This clone has only a few counts. The V and J genes are TRBV4-3 and TRBJ2-1; 10 positions agree with TRBD2. Germline loops: CDR1 LGHNA, CDR2 YSLEER. V gave up 0 bases and J gave up 8 bases; unmatched junction bases: 7. The CDR3 has 16 amino acids. The CDR3 sequence: CASSQDRVGTSDEQFF. The DNA for the CDR3 is TGCGCCAGCAGCCAAGATAGGGTCGGGACTAGCGATGAGCAGTTCTTC.

A single count supports this clone. The V gene is TRBV7-3, the J gene TRBJ2-1, with 9 bases lining up with TRBD2. Trimming cost V 8 bases and J 8 bases; bases outside gene matches: 10. The CDR3 spans 14 residues. Germline assignment: CDR1 SGHTA and CDR2 FQGTGA. CDR3 in DNA: TGTGCCAGCGGACTAGCGTCTTCCCTAGATGAGCAGTTCTTC. Encoded protein: CASGLASSLDEQFF.

The genes are TRBV28 and TRBJ2-3, with D possibly called TRBD1 or TRBD2 (7 bases each). Looked up from germline, CDR1 is MDHEN and CDR2 is SYDVKM. The CDR3 runs to 16 residues. Trimming removed 6 bases at V and 2 bases at J, with 18 bases between. The CDR3 sequence is CASRLGGGGLTDTQYF. The CDR3 DNA reads as TGTGCCAGCAGACTCGGGGGAGGGGGCCTCACAGATACGCAGTATTTT.

V gene TRBV25-1 combines with J gene TRBJ1-2; weak D call: TRBD1 (5 bases). Germline CDR1 MGHDK, CDR2 SYGVNS. With 3 bases removed from V and 4 bases from J, the gap between germline ends came to 12 bases. This CDR3 spans 14 amino acids. CDR3 DNA: TGTGCCAGCAGTGAGGCCGGGCAGGGCTATGGCTACACCTTC. Protein: CASSEAGQGYGYTF.

This sequence joins TRBV7-9 and TRBJ2-3; TRBD2 matches at 10 bases. Germline V gives CDR1 SEHNR, CDR2 FQNEAQ (reference sequence). Trimming removed 5 bases from V and 5 bases from J; junction bases left unmatched: 7. The CDR3 covers 15 residues. CDR3 nucleotide sequence: TGTGCCAGCAGCCCCCGGGTAGCGGGAGGAGATACGCAGTATTTT. Translating it yields CASSPRVAGGDTQYF. The whole variable domain, remainder taken from reference TRBV7-9 and TRBJ2-3, is DTGVSQNPRHKITKRGQNVTFRCDPISEHNRLYWYRQTLGQGPEFLTYFQNEAQLEKSRLLSDRFSAERPKGSFSTLEIQRTEQGDSAMYLCASSPRVAGGDTQYFGPGTRLTVL.